A selection of T cell receptor beta chains follows, all from one sample in a study of early T cells in non-severe SARS-CoV-2 infection. Via MiXCR, TCRdb re-called the 5' RACE reads, giving one row per CDR3 protein. The sample carries roughly 33,000 distinct CDR3 sequences, over 4.5% recorded once. The specimen sequenced was whole blood. The origin of the receptors is an adult who was a healthcare worker with PCR-confirmed SARS-CoV-2 infection or an uninfected control (not recorded which). The CDR3 runs from the conserved cysteine through the conserved F or W.

V: TRBV4-2; J: TRBJ2-3; CDR3: CASSQEGQNTDTQYF
V: TRBV9; J: TRBJ1-1; CDR3: CASSATGHPQLNTEAFF
V: TRBV12-3/TRBV12-4; J: TRBJ2-6; CDR3: CASSLAVPSGANVLTF
V: TRBV4-1; J: TRBJ2-1; CDR3: CASSQVLNEQFF
V: TRBV3-1; J: TRBJ2-5; CDR3: CASSQVETQYF
V: TRBV28; J: TRBJ1-2; CDR3: CATLLRDRVYGYTF
V: TRBV15; J: TRBJ2-6; CDR3: CATSRAGTAGANVLTF
V: TRBV30; J: TRBJ1-1; CDR3: CAWSPGLRGTEAFF
V: TRBV5-6; J: TRBJ2-5; CDR3: CASSSLQGLGETQYF
V: TRBV7-9; J: TRBJ2-7; CDR3: CASSPRTGWYEQYF
V: TRBV5-1; J: TRBJ2-1; CDR3: CASRNLGQGARDEQFF
V: TRBV27; J: TRBJ2-7; CDR3: CASSLEGRGRGRQYF
V: TRBV21-1; J: TRBJ1-5; CDR3: CANGTTSGRNINQPQHF
V: TRBV20-1; J: TRBJ2-5; CDR3: CSAISGGEETQYF
V: TRBV5-5; J: TRBJ1-5; CDR3: CASSLTGPQLNQPQHF
V: TRBV3-1; J: TRBJ2-1; CDR3: CASSRTGFAVEQFF
V: TRBV11-2; J: TRBJ2-5; CDR3: CASSSSASGPFAFETQYF
V: TRBV5-6; J: TRBJ2-6; CDR3: CASSGQGTGANVLTF
V: TRBV11-3; J: TRBJ2-7; CDR3: CASSSDGYEQYF
V: TRBV15; J: TRBJ1-5; CDR3: CATSIYGYNQPQHF
V: TRBV12-5; J: TRBJ1-1; CDR3: CASGLEVNTEAFF
V: TRBV5-4; J: TRBJ2-3; CDR3: CASSPQLAGGLTDTQYF
V: TRBV10-3; J: TRBJ1-1; CDR3: CAIREVNTEAFF
V: TRBV4-3; J: TRBJ1-1; CDR3: CASSQDPSGVGASFF
V: TRBV2; J: TRBJ2-3; CDR3: CASYGGRTDTQYF
V: TRBV18; J: TRBJ2-7; CDR3: CASSPNGQGADEQYF
V: TRBV4-2; J: TRBJ1-4; CDR3: CASSREGQLNEKLFF
V: TRBV6-4; J: TRBJ2-2; CDR3: CASSVMAGANTGELFF
V: TRBV20-1; J: TRBJ1-5; CDR3: CSARLDRGNQPQHF
V: TRBV19; J: TRBJ1-2; CDR3: CASSISRVYTNYGYTF
V: TRBV7-2; J: TRBJ1-1; CDR3: CASSFRGNTEAFF
V: TRBV7-6; J: TRBJ2-7; CDR3: CASSFGTGFYEQYF
V: TRBV20-1; J: TRBJ1-4; CDR3: CSASIAETVAEKLFF
V: TRBV18; J: TRBJ1-1; CDR3: CASSTGSGNTEAFF